The table lists the clone carrying this T cell receptor (beta chain) with many counts. Its specificity is not known. TCRdb redid the calling of the 5' RACE reads with MiXCR, one entry per CDR3 protein. The sample shows a few hundred thousand distinct CDR3 sequences, under 14% of them seen only once. The junction had 11 bases not matched to a gene; V was cut back by 3 bases and J by 7 bases. Germline V CDR1 and CDR2: DFQATT, SNEGSKA (reference sequence). The CDR3 runs to 16 residues. The sample belongs to a study of CD8 T cells in ankylosing spondylitis. General study points: Blood of patients with ankylosing spondylitis appeared to be characterized by a TCR beta motif of eight highly homologous variants. As reported, disease-linked clones showed significant enrichment in matched ankylosing spondylitis synovial fluid. A CD8+ phenotype characterized the disease-linked clones, which were relatively rare in peripheral blood. Earlier reports found some motif variants in synovial fluid and blood in reactive arthritis.

V usage is TRBV20-1 and J usage is TRBJ2-1; TRBD2 matches at 11 bases. The sequenced sample was blood, either unsorted or a sorted T cell fraction (not recorded which). This sequence was found in a female donor with ankylosing spondylitis or in good health (not recorded which). The DNA of the CDR3 is TGCAGTGCTAGGCCCTTTACTAGCGGGAGTTTTAATGAGCAGTTCTTC. This encodes CSARPFTSGSFNEQFF.